This T cell receptor (beta chain) was sequenced in a study of neoadjuvant anti-PD-1 for oral cavity cancer. About this clone: The target antigen is unknown.

PBMC libraries mostly used 450 to 600 ng of input genomic DNA, with six replicates per sample. The method was immunoSEQ multiplex PCR; TCRdb's version includes in-frame clones alone and lacks a portion of them. The sample carries tens of thousands of clones, around four fifths recorded once. Broader study findings: Post-nivolumab, blood T cell clonality was significantly elevated in non-responders.

The CDR3 has 13 residues. CDR1 is SNHLY, CDR2 FYNNEI, per germline. Trimming pared 3 bases from V and 7 bases from J, leaving 12 bases between. This clonotype originated in a person aged 40-85 years with oral cavity squamous cell carcinoma. The sample consisted of PBMCs, taken before nivolumab (anti-PD-1) treatment. This chain connects TRBV2 to TRBJ1-2; no reliable D call. CDR3 in amino acids: CASSDVKVAGYTF. The DNA of the CDR3 is TGTGCCAGCAGTGACGTTAAGGTGGCTGGCTACACCTTC.